Each of the 9 T cell receptor beta chains below was sequenced from the same sample in a study of blood T cell repertoires in COVID-19. The table came from immunoSEQ multiplex PCR; TCRdb's copy has only in-frame clones and leaves some out. Among around 150,000 clones listed, 88% were seen once. The specimen was PBMCs or T cells enriched from blood (not recorded which). All receptors come from a woman between 45 and 65 years old who had recovered from COVID-19.

The V call is TRBV5-1, the J call TRBJ2-3, with 7 bases lining up with TRBD2. Germline V CDR1 and CDR2: SGHRS, YFSETQ. The J segment lost 3 bases and the V segment lost 2 bases, leaving 3 bases of the junction unmatched. The CDR3 has 14 amino acids. The CDR3 DNA sequence: TGCGCCAGCAGCTTAGCGGGGAGAACAGATACGCAGTATTTT. Amino acids: CASSLAGRTDTQYF.

The chain uses TRBV4-3 and TRBJ1-3, with 9 bases that match TRBD1. J gave up 0 bases and V 0 bases, and 9 bases lay outside the gene matches. CDR1 is LGHNA, CDR2 YSLEER, per germline. The CDR3 totals 19 residues. CDR3 DNA: TGCGCCAGCAGCCAAGAATTGGGGGGACAGGGATACTCTGGAAACACCATATATTTT. This codes for CASSQELGGQGYSGNTIYF.

The rearrangement uses TRBV7-8 and TRBJ2-1, with TRBD2 matching 11 bases. There are 15 residues in the CDR3. The germline V gene encodes CDR1 SGHVS and CDR2 FQNEAQ. V lost 5 bases, J lost 8 bases, and 8 bases stayed unmatched. CDR3 loop: CASSTVAGGPHEQFF. CDR3 nucleotides: TGTGCCAGCAGCACCGTAGCGGGGGGGCCTCATGAGCAGTTCTTC.

The genes are TRBV9 and TRBJ2-5; 7 bases are a match to TRBD2. Per germline, CDR1 SGDLS and CDR2 YYNGEE. The CDR3 runs to 14 residues. The J segment lost 2 bases and the V segment lost 5 bases, leaving 6 bases of the junction unmatched. CDR3 protein: CASSGTTPQETQYF. DNA for the CDR3: TGTGCCAGCAGTGGGACTACCCCACAAGAGACCCAGTACTTC.

The chain links TRBV5-1 to TRBJ2-2, with D unresolved. V dropped 0 bases and J dropped 5 bases, with 8 bases sitting between them. The CDR3 is made up of 14 amino acids. Germline loops: CDR1 SGHRS, CDR2 YFSETQ. The CDR3 here is CASSLAQSTGELFF. CDR3 in DNA: TGCGCCAGCAGCTTGGCCCAGTCTACCGGGGAGCTGTTTTTT.

The CDR3 sequence is CSASSPSGQATDTQYF. CDR3 nucleotides: TGCAGTGCTAGTTCCCCTTCCGGACAGGCCACAGATACGCAGTATTTT. The chain has TRBV20-1 and TRBJ2-3; the match to TRBD1 covers 7 bases. This CDR3 spans 16 amino acids. V lost 3 bases, J lost 2 bases, and 11 bases stayed unmatched. Per germline, CDR1 DFQATT and CDR2 SNEGSKA (reference sequence).

The gene calls are TRBV3-1 (or the pseudogene TRBV3-2) and TRBJ2-3; 8 nucleotides align to TRBD2. The CDR3 is made up of 20 amino acids. Trimming at V came to 3 bases and at J to 0 bases, leaving 17 bases not matched to a gene. Germline CDR1 is LGHDT and CDR2 is YNNKEL (reference sequence). The CDR3 reads CASSHELGGAAPTSTDTQYF. The DNA for the CDR3 is TGTGCCAGCAGCCACGAGCTCGGGGGGGCCGCCCCTACTAGCACAGATACGCAGTATTTT.

V and J are TRBV9 and TRBJ1-1; tentatively, D is TRBD1 (6 bases). The CDR3 has 14 amino acids. V was clipped by 0 bases and J by 5 bases, with 11 bases between them. Germline V gene data show CDR1 as SGDLS and CDR2 as YYNGEE. This CDR3 is CASSVAGGGTEAFF. Here the CDR3 DNA reads TGTGCCAGCAGCGTAGCTGGGGGCGGAACTGAAGCTTTCTTT.

The chain has TRBV14 and TRBJ2-7; a possible D gene is TRBD2 (5 bases). Per germline, CDR1 SGHDN and CDR2 FVKESK. V gave up 1 base and J gave up 6 bases, with 16 bases separating them. The CDR3 is 15 amino acids. CDR3 protein: CASSQVGLASSEQYF. The CDR3 DNA reads as TGTGCCAGCAGCCAAGTAGGCCTAGCATCAAGCGAGCAGTACTTC.